What follows are 29 T cell receptor beta chains derived from one specimen sequenced in a study of shared clonotypes between healthy human individuals. Clones were read by immunoSEQ multiplex PCR, and TCRdb kept only the in-frame ones, dropping some. The sample holds 550,000 to 750,000 clones, under 95% seen once. In the naive CD8 group, cells lacked CD45RO and were positively selected for CCR7, so terminally differentiated effector memory CD45RA+ cells were left out. Sequencing was done on a sample of naive CD8+ T cells sorted from blood. Every receptor here comes from a man between 25 and 39 years old in good health.

The rearrangement links TRBV11-1 to TRBJ1-2; D gene uncertain. With 1 base removed from V and 3 bases from J, the gap between germline ends came to 9 bases. The V gene's germline CDR1 is SGHAT and CDR2 FQDESV (reference sequence). There are 14 residues in the CDR3. As DNA, the CDR3 is TGTGCCAGCAGCTTAGGGTCCGGGGACTATGGCTACACCTTC. Translation gives CASSLGSGDYGYTF.

The chain uses TRBV7-7 and TRBJ2-7; D gene unclear. This CDR3 contains 13 residues. Germline V CDR1 and CDR2: SSHAT, FNYEAQ (reference sequence). V was clipped by 5 bases and J by 7 bases, with 15 bases between them. The CDR3 loop reads CASSQGPGYEQYF. The CDR3 region has the DNA TGTGCCAGCAGCCAAGGGCCCGGATATGAGCAGTACTTC.

The genes are TRBV5-6 and TRBJ1-2, with TRBD1 matching over 8 bases. CDR1 is SGHDT and CDR2 is YYEEEE in the germline V gene. Losses at the gene ends were 4 bases for V and 4 bases for J; bases not matched to a gene: 6. The CDR3 extends over 14 amino acids. As DNA, the CDR3 is TGTGCCAGCAGCAGGGACAGGAGTTCCTATGGCTACACCTTC. Encoded protein: CASSRDRSSYGYTF.

The chain is built from TRBV11-3 and TRBJ2-5; TRBD2 matches at 7 bases. Unmatched junction bases numbered 5, after V lost 4 bases and J lost 3 bases. The CDR3 runs to 14 residues. The germline V gene has CDR1 SGHNT and CDR2 YENEEA. The CDR3 spells CASSSRGVEETQYF. In DNA form, the CDR3 reads TGTGCCAGCAGCTCACGGGGGGTGGAAGAGACCCAGTACTTC.

This clone was observed once. J is TRBJ2-7 and V is TRBV28; 7 nucleotides match TRBD2. The germline gives CDR1 MDHEN, CDR2 SYDVKM. J lost 1 base, V lost 7 bases, and 7 bases had no gene match. The CDR3 length is 14 residues. CDR3 sequence reads: CASTAGTSSYEQYF. The CDR3 DNA reads TGTGCCAGCACAGCGGGAACGAGTTCCTACGAGCAGTACTTC.

The chain links TRBV27 to TRBJ2-1; D is ambiguous. With 3 bases removed from V and 0 bases from J, the gap between germline ends came to 15 bases. The CDR3 is 17 residues long. The germline V gene encodes CDR1 MNHEY and CDR2 SMNVEV (reference sequence). In DNA form, the CDR3 reads TGTGCCAGCAGTTTGTTCCCCCTCCCAGACTCCTACAATGAGCAGTTCTTC. Protein product: CASSLFPLPDSYNEQFF.

The CDR3 DNA sequence: TGTGCCAGCTCCTCGGACAGCCCCTACGAGCAGTACTTC. Amino acid sequence: CASSSDSPYEQYF. This chain links TRBV14 with TRBJ2-7, with D possibly being TRBD1 (6 bases). CDR3 size: 13 residues. The germline V and J ends were trimmed by 8 bases and 2 bases, with 13 bases remaining between them. Germline assignment: CDR1 SGHDN and CDR2 FVKESK.

V gene TRBV7-9 combines with J gene TRBJ2-7, with 8 bases matching TRBD1. This CDR3 has 15 residues. In germline, CDR1 is SEHNR, CDR2 FQNEAQ (reference sequence). The ends lost 1 base at V and 6 bases at J; junction bases unmatched: 8. The CDR3 DNA reads TGTGCCAGCAGCTTAGTAGGCCAGGGGGCGGGCGAGCAGTACTTC. This translates into CASSLVGQGAGEQYF.

The J gene is TRBJ2-7, the V gene TRBV7-2, with 9 nucleotides matching TRBD2. CDR1 is SGHTA and CDR2 is FQGNSA in the germline V gene. This CDR3 is built from 15 residues. With 1 base clipped from V and 2 bases from J, the junction kept 3 bases outside the gene matches. DNA of the CDR3: TGTGCCAGCAGCTTAGGGCTAGCGGGACCCTACGAGCAGTACTTC. Translated, it gives CASSLGLAGPYEQYF.

This rearrangement joins TRBV27 to TRBJ2-7; D may be TRBD1 or TRBD2 (5 bases each). CDR1 and CDR2 (germline): MNHEY, SMNVEV (reference sequence). The CDR3 is 14 amino acids. With 3 bases removed from V and 3 bases from J, the gap between germline ends came to 12 bases. The CDR3 loop reads CASSFMGENYEQYF. The CDR3 nucleotides are TGTGCCAGCAGTTTTATGGGGGAGAACTACGAGCAGTACTTC.

The CDR3 reads CASSPPQGANYGYTF. The CDR3 bases are TGTGCCAGCAGCCCCCCCCAGGGGGCTAACTATGGCTACACCTTC. This chain links TRBV7-9 with TRBJ1-2; 7 bases map to TRBD1. From germline, CDR1 is SEHNR and CDR2 FQNEAQ (reference sequence). With 5 bases clipped from V and 0 bases from J, the junction kept 6 bases outside the gene matches. CDR3 length equals 15 residues.

CDR3 coding DNA: TGTGCCAGCAGTTACTCAGACTATGGGGAGCAGTACTTC. Encoded protein: CASSYSDYGEQYF. The chain links TRBV6-5 to TRBJ2-7, with D possibly TRBD2 on 5 matching bases. V dropped 0 bases and J dropped 7 bases, with 10 bases sitting between them. The CDR3 is 13 residues long. Germline assignment: CDR1 MNHEY and CDR2 SVGAGI.

V usage is TRBV6-5 and J usage is TRBJ2-7; D gene uncertain. The CDR3 is 12 residues long. Trimming took 2 bases from V and 4 from J, leaving 6 bases between them. In germline, CDR1 is MNHEY, CDR2 SVGAGI. The CDR3 nucleotides read TGTGCCAGCAGTTACGATGGATACGAGCAGTACTTC. It is translated as CASSYDGYEQYF.

This clone was seen only once. V is TRBV7-9 and J is TRBJ1-1, with D tentatively TRBD1 (5 bases). The length of the CDR3 is 15 residues. Trimming removed 5 bases at V and 0 bases at J, with 13 bases between. The germline gives CDR1 SEHNR, CDR2 FQNEAQ (reference sequence). In DNA, the CDR3 is TGTGCCAGCAGCCCAGAGCGGGGGTTGAACACTGAAGCTTTCTTT. Its translation is CASSPERGLNTEAFF.

The J gene is TRBJ2-7, the V gene TRBV29-1, with D perhaps matching TRBD1 (6 bases). Looked up from germline, CDR1 is SQVTM and CDR2 is ANQGSEA. The CDR3 length is 14 residues. V lost 5 bases and J 3 bases, leaving 17 bases between the germline ends. The CDR3 spells CSVLRQDPSYEQYF. The CDR3 DNA is TGCAGCGTTCTCAGACAGGACCCGAGCTACGAGCAGTACTTC.

This chain links TRBV10-1 with TRBJ1-1; 7 positions match TRBD1. V trimming: 6 bases; J trimming: 3 bases; junction bases outside the gene matches: 7. The germline V gene has CDR1 WNHNN and CDR2 SYGVQD (reference sequence). The length of the CDR3 is 14 residues. CDR3 amino acids: CASREGDRYTEAFF. CDR3 in DNA: TGCGCCAGCAGGGAGGGGGACAGATACACTGAAGCTTTCTTT.

The genes are TRBV6-1 and TRBJ2-1, with 8 bases matching TRBD2. The germline V gene has CDR1 MNHNS and CDR2 SASEGT. The CDR3 totals 15 residues. V shed 6 bases and J 8 bases; nucleotides not matched to a gene: 12. In DNA form, the CDR3 reads TGTGCCAGCAGGTGGACTAGCAGCCCTCGGGATGAGCAGTTCTTC. Residues: CASRWTSSPRDEQFF.

This chain connects TRBV7-9 to TRBJ2-1; D is unclear. The CDR3 contains 14 residues. CDR1 and CDR2 (germline): SEHNR, FQNEAQ (reference sequence). V lost 2 bases, J lost 10 bases, and 15 bases lay in between. The CDR3: CASSLRDSFPEQFF. The CDR3 region has the DNA TGTGCCAGCAGCTTAAGAGACTCCTTCCCCGAGCAGTTCTTC.

Notes on this clone: In the same sample, other DNA sequences code for this CDR3. The chain is built from TRBV7-8 and TRBJ2-1; D not certain. CDR3 length: 11 residues. Trimming shortened V by 5 bases and J by 3 bases, and 2 bases separated the two germline ends. CDR1 and CDR2 (germline): SGHVS, FQNEAQ. CDR3 sequence: CASSHYNEQFF. The CDR3 DNA sequence: TGTGCCAGCAGCCACTACAATGAGCAGTTCTTC.

This CDR3 is CASSFSADNEQFF. DNA for the CDR3: TGTGCCAGCAGTTTTTCAGCGGACAATGAGCAGTTCTTC. This chain uses TRBV27 with TRBJ2-1; D possibly corresponds to TRBD2 (5 bases). Trimming stripped 3 bases from V and 5 bases from J, with 8 bases between. In germline, CDR1 is MNHEY, CDR2 SMNVEV (reference sequence). The CDR3 length is 13 residues.

This chain connects TRBV19 to TRBJ1-4; tentative D call: TRBD1 (6 bases). The CDR3 is 11 residues long. Germline V lookup: CDR1 LNHDA, CDR2 SQIVND (reference sequence). Trimming shortened V by 8 bases and J by 14 bases, and 15 bases separated the two germline ends. The CDR3 DNA is TGTGCCAGTGCTACCCCGGGGGGCCTGTTTTTT. Translation: CASATPGGLFF.

The chain links TRBV10-3 to TRBJ2-5, with 7 positions matching TRBD1. The junction had 3 bases not matched to a gene; V was cut back by 0 bases and J by 2 bases. Germline V gene data show CDR1 as ENHRY and CDR2 as SYGVKD. CDR3 length: 15 amino acids. CDR3 in DNA: TGTGCCATCAGTGAGTCTTTGGGACAGCAAGAGACCCAGTACTTC. It encodes CAISESLGQQETQYF.

The V gene is TRBV28, the J gene TRBJ1-5, with D maybe TRBD1 (5 bases). CDR3 length: 13 residues. The germline gives CDR1 MDHEN, CDR2 SYDVKM. The ends were cut back, 5 bases at V and 2 bases at J, with 7 bases in the middle. CDR3 bases: TGTGCCAGCAGTAAACAGGGCAATCAGCCCCAGCATTTT. Translation gives CASSKQGNQPQHF.

The genes are TRBV6-6 and TRBJ2-3; the D is unclear. This CDR3 has 13 amino acids. Trimming stripped 1 base from V and 1 base from J, with 3 bases between. CDR1 and CDR2 (germline): MNHNY, SVGAGI (reference sequence). This chain's CDR3 is CASSYYGTDTQYF. Written as DNA, the CDR3 is TGTGCCAGCAGTTACTACGGCACAGATACGCAGTATTTT.

The table lists this clone with a count of one. V and J are TRBV6-1 and TRBJ2-7, with D perhaps assigned TRBD1 or TRBD2 (5 bases each). Germline V gene lookup returns CDR1 MNHNS and CDR2 SASEGT. The CDR3 consists of 13 residues. V gave up 7 bases and J gave up 6 bases, with 16 bases separating them. CDR3 nucleotides: TGTGCCAGCACCTTGGGGACGAGGGGCGAGCAGTACTTC. Translating it yields CASTLGTRGEQYF.

The chain has TRBV5-1 and TRBJ2-7, with 11 positions matching TRBD2. CDR3 length: 20 amino acids. Germline V gene sequence: CDR1 SGHRS, CDR2 YFSETQ. Trimming at V came to 1 base and at J to 4 bases, leaving 19 bases not matched to a gene. The CDR3 bases are TGCGCCAGCAGCTTGTTTGTTCACACCGATAGCGGGAGGGCCTTATACGAGCAGTACTTC. Residues: CASSLFVHTDSGRALYEQYF.

Only one count was recorded for this clone. The identical CDR3 is also encoded by other nucleotide sequences in the sample. The rearrangement links TRBV7-9 to TRBJ2-2; TRBD2 agrees at 11 bases. CDR3 length: 16 residues. The V gene end was trimmed by 6 bases and the J gene end by 4 bases; junction bases not matched to a gene: 7. Looked up from germline, CDR1 is SEHNR and CDR2 is FQNEAQ (reference sequence). DNA for the CDR3: TGTGCCAGCAGACCTGGGCTAGCGGGAGGCACCGGGGAGCTGTTTTTT. This codes for CASRPGLAGGTGELFF. Drawing the rest from reference TRBV7-9 and TRBJ2-2, the complete variable domain is DTGVSQNPRHKITKRGQNVTFRCDPISEHNRLYWYRQTLGQGPEFLTYFQNEAQLEKSRLLSDRFSAERPKGSFSTLEIQRTEQGDSAMYLCASRPGLAGGTGELFFGEGSRLTVL.

The V gene is TRBV11-3, the J gene TRBJ2-1, with 7 nucleotides matching TRBD2. CDR1 and CDR2 from the germline V gene are SGHNT and YENEEA. This CDR3 spans 15 amino acids. After removal of 3 bases from V and 8 bases from J, the junction contained 10 bases not matched to a gene. The CDR3: CASSFWWEGRDEQFF. The CDR3 coding sequence is TGTGCCAGCAGCTTTTGGTGGGAGGGCCGGGATGAGCAGTTCTTC.

The V call is TRBV27, the J call TRBJ1-1; D is unclear. The CDR3 spans 15 residues. The germline gives CDR1 MNHEY, CDR2 SMNVEV (reference sequence). Trimming took 6 bases from V and 0 from J, leaving 14 bases between them. Here the CDR3 DNA reads TGTGCCAGCAGCCCACCCGGACGGATGAACACTGAAGCTTTCTTT. Translating it yields CASSPPGRMNTEAFF.